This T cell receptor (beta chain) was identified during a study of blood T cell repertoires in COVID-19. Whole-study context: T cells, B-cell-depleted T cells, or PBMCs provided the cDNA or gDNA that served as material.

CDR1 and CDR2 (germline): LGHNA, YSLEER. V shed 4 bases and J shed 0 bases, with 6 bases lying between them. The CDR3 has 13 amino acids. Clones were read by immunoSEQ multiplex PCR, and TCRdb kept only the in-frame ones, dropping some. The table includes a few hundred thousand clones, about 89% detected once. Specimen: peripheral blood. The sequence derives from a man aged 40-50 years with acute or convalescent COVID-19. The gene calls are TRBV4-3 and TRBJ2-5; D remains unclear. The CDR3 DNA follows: TGCGCCAGCAGCCTATCGTACCAAGAGACCCAGTACTTC. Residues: CASSLSYQETQYF.